This T cell receptor (beta chain) was recovered during a study of T cell changes during pregnancy in multiple sclerosis. The protocol was immunoSEQ multiplex PCR, while the TCRdb copy is restricted to in-frame clones and leaves out a portion. The sample carries tens of thousands of clones, 91% recorded once. The V end lost 5 bases, the J end lost 5 bases, and 12 bases lay between the germline ends. There are 12 residues in the CDR3. Per the germline V gene, CDR1 is SQVTM and CDR2 is ANQGSEA. This clone was found a few times. The TCR was taken from a female donor with multiple sclerosis, enrolled in a pregnancy study. This sequence joins TRBV29-1 and TRBJ1-1; no clear D. The source was CD8+ T cells from peripheral blood mononuclear cells, collected in the second trimester of pregnancy. The chain's CDR3 is CSVRFSGTEAFF. The CDR3 nucleotides read TGCAGCGTTCGATTCTCGGGAACTGAAGCTTTCTTT.